This T cell receptor (beta chain) came from a study of blood T cell repertoires in COVID-19. Study context: The origin of the acute and convalescent COVID-19 samples was the United States, Italy and Spain. PBMCs, B-cell-depleted T cells, or T cells provided the cDNA or gDNA that made up the material.

This CDR3 region has 14 residues. The ends were cut back, 4 bases at V and 4 bases at J, with 10 bases in the middle. In germline, CDR1 is MGHDK, CDR2 SYGVNS. Per the authors' pipeline: Estimates of nucleated cell counts were drawn from the amplification of reference gene primers. Profiling relied on immunoSEQ multiplex PCR, and the TCRdb table lists in-frame clones only, not all of them. V, J and clone size derive from that table, while D and trimming were established from the DNA sequence. The table lists approximately 140,000 clones, about nine tenths of them singletons. The V and J genes are TRBV25-1 and TRBJ1-4; D not certain. This TCR was sampled from a human donor in a cohort sampled during active COVID-19. The sequenced sample was peripheral blood. CDR3 loop: CASSGRQLNEKLFF. The CDR3 region has the DNA TGTGCCAGCAGTGGCAGGCAGCTTAATGAAAAACTGTTTTTT.